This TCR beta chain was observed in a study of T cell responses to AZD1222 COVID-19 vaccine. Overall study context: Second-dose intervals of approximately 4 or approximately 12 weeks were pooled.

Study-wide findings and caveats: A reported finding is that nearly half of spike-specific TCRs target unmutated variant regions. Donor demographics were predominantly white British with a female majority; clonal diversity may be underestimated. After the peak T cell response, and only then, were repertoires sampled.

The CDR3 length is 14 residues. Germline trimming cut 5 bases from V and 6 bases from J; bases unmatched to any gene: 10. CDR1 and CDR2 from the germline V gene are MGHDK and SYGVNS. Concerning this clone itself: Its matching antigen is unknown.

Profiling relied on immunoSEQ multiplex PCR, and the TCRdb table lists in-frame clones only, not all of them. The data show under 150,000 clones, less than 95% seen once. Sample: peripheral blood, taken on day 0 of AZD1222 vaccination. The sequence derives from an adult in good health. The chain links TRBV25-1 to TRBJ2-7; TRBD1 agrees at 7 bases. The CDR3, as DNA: TGTGCCAGCAGTTTCAAGGGGGCAGGGTCCGAGCAGTACTTC. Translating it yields CASSFKGAGSEQYF.